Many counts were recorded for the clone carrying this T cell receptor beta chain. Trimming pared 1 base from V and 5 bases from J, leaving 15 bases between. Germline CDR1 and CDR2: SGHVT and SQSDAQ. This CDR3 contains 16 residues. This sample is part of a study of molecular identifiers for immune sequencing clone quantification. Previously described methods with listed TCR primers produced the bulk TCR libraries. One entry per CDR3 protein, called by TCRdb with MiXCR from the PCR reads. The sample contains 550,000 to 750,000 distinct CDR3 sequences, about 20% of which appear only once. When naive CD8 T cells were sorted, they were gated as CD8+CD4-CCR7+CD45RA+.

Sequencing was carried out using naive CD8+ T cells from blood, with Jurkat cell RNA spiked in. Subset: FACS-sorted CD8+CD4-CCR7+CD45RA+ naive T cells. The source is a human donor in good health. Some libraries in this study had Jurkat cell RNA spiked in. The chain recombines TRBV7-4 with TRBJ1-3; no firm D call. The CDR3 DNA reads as TGTGCCAGCAGCTTAGAGCGCAGTCGTGATAGAAACACCATATATTTT. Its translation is CASSLERSRDRNTIYF.